This T cell receptor (beta chain) was found in a study of blood T cell repertoires in COVID-19. Study information: T cells, B-cell-depleted T cells, or PBMCs supplied cDNA or gDNA.

Between the trimmed V and J ends, which lost 2 bases and 10 bases, there was a span of 15 bases. The germline CDR1 and CDR2 sequences are KGHSH and LQKENI. This CDR3 comprises 14 residues. Per the authors' pipeline: Scientists estimated how many nucleated cells there were by amplifying reference gene primers. TCRdb keeps only in-frame clones here, not all; method: immunoSEQ multiplex PCR. The V and J calls and clone size are taken from that table; D and trimming were inferred from the DNA. The data show 200,000 to 250,000 clones, 80% to 90% seen once. This clone has a single count. Material for sequencing was peripheral blood. This clonotype was obtained from a man aged 45 to 65 with acute or convalescent COVID-19. The V gene is TRBV18, the J gene TRBJ1-5, with D possibly matching TRBD1 (5 bases). The CDR3 region is CASSPSGVGEPQHF. Here the CDR3 DNA reads TGTGCCAGCTCACCATCGGGAGTAGGGGAACCCCAGCATTTT.